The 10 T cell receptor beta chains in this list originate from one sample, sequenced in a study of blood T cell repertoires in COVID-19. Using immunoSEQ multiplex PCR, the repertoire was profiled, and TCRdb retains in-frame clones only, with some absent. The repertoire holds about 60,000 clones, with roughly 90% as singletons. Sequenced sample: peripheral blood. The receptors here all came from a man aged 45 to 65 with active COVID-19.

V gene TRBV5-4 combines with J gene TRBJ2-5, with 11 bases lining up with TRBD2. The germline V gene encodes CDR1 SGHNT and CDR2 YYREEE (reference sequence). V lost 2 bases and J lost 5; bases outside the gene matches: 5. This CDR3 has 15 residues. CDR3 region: CASSLTSGGMETQYF. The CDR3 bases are TGTGCCAGCAGCTTAACTAGCGGGGGAATGGAGACCCAGTACTTC.

The CDR3: CASSLQYQNTEAFF. The CDR3 DNA follows: TGTGCCAGCAGTTTACAGTATCAGAACACTGAAGCTTTCTTT. This rearrangement joins TRBV27 to TRBJ1-1; D ambiguous. Germline CDR1 MNHEY, CDR2 SMNVEV (reference sequence). CDR3 size: 14 residues. Trimming shortened V by 2 bases and J by 1 base, and 8 bases separated the two germline ends.

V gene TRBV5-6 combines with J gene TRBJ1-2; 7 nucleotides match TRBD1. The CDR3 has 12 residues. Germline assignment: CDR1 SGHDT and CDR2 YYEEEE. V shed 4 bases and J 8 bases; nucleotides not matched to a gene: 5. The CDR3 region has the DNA TGTGCCAGCAGCCCCCAGGGGGGCGGCTACACCTTC. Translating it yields CASSPQGGGYTF.

In DNA, the CDR3 is TGCGCCAGCAGCCAAGATATAACAGGGGGCGCGGGCAATCAGCCCCAGCATTTT. It specifies CASSQDITGGAGNQPQHF. V and J are TRBV4-3 and TRBJ1-5; TRBD1 agrees at 9 bases. V lost 0 bases and J lost 2; bases outside the gene matches: 8. Germline V gene sequence: CDR1 LGHNA, CDR2 YSLEER. The CDR3 is 18 residues long.

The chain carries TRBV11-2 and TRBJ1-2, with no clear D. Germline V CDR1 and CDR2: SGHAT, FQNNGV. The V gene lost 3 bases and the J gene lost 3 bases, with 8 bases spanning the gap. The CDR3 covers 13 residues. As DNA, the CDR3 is TGTGCCAGCAGCTTCCAATCAGACTATGGCTACACCTTC. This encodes CASSFQSDYGYTF.

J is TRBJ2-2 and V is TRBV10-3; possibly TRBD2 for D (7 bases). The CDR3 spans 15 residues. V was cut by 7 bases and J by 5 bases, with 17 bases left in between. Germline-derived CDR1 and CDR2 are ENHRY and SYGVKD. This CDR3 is CAINSGGLGTGELFF. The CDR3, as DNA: TGTGCCATCAATTCCGGGGGGCTGGGAACCGGGGAGCTGTTTTTT.

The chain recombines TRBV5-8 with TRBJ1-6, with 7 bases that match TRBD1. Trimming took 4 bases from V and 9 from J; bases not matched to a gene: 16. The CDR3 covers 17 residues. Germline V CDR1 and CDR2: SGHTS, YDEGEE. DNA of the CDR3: TGTGCCAGCAGCCCCTTCGACAGGGTATCGAAGACTTCACCCCTCCACTTT. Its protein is CASSPFDRVSKTSPLHF.

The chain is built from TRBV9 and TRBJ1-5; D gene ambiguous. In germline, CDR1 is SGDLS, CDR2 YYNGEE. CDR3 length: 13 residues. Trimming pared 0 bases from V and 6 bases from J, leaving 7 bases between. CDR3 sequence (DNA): TGTGCCAGCAGCGTAGAAACCGGTCAGCCCCAGCATTTT. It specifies CASSVETGQPQHF. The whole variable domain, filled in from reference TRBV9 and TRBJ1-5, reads DSGVTQTPKHLITATGQRVTLRCSPRSGDLSVYWYQQSLDQGLQFLIQYYNGEERAKGNILERFSAQQFPDLHSELNLSSLELGDSALYFCASSVETGQPQHFGDGTRLSIL.

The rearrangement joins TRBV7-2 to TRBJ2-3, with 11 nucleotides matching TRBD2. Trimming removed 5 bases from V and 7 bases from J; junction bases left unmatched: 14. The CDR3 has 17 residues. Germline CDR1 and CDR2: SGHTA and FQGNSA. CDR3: CASSPRGLAGGGNTQYF. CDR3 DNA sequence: TGTGCCAGCAGCCCCAGAGGCCTAGCGGGGGGTGGGAATACGCAGTATTTT.

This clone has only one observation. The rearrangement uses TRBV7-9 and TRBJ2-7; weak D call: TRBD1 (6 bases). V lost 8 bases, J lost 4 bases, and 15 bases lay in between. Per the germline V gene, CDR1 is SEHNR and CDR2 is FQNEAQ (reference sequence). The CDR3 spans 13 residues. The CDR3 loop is CASRAGAGYEQYF. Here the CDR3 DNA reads TGTGCCAGCCGAGCAGGGGCCGGGTACGAGCAGTACTTC.